The 2 T cell receptor beta chains listed next were all sequenced from one sample in a study of blood T cells in healthy people across ages. Primed by a sample-barcoded 5' primer and a J-beta primer mix, a second PCR proceeded for roughly 7 to 12 cycles. TCRdb analysed the 5' RACE reads with MiXCR anew, one entry per CDR3 protein. This sample carries some 1.4 million distinct CDR3 sequences, around 39% of them seen once, and the ten largest clones take under 8%. What was sequenced was blood. The receptor source for this set is a woman aged 18-29 years in good health.

This clonotype has just a few counts. The J gene is TRBJ2-6, the V gene TRBV10-3, with D tentatively TRBD1 (7 bases). Germline V gene lookup returns CDR1 ENHRY and CDR2 SYGVKD. The V gene lost 0 bases and the J gene lost 0 bases, with 18 bases spanning the gap. The CDR3 is 20 residues long. The CDR3 here is CAISESHVSRGDSGANVLTF. The CDR3 DNA sequence: TGTGCCATCAGTGAGTCGCACGTAAGCAGGGGGGACTCTGGGGCCAACGTCCTGACTTTC.

This clonotype has more than one count but fewer than ten. This chain joins TRBV20-1 and TRBJ2-3; D perhaps matches TRBD2 (5 bases). The CDR3 extends over 15 amino acids. The germline V gene encodes CDR1 DFQATT and CDR2 SNEGSKA (reference sequence). V shed 5 bases and J shed 4 bases, with 19 bases lying between them. CDR3 loop: CSAPSDGISADTQYF. As DNA, the CDR3 is TGCAGTGCTCCAAGTGACGGGATTTCGGCAGATACGCAGTATTTT.